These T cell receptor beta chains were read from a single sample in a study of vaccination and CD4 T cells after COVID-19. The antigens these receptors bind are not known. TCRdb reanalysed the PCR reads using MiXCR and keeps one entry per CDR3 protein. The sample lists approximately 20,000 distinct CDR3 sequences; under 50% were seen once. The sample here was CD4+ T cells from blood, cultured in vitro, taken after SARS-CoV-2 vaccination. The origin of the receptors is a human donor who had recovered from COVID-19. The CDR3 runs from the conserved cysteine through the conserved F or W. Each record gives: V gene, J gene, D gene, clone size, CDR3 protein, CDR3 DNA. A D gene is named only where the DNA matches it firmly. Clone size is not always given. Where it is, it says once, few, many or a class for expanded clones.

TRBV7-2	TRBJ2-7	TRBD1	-	CASSLSGQAYEQYF	TGTGCCAGCAGCTTGTCCGGACAGGCCTACGAGCAGTACTTC
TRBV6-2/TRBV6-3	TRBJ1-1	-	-	CASSLKGGATTEAFF	TGTGCCAGCAGTCTCAAGGGGGGGGCGACCACTGAAGCTTTCTTT
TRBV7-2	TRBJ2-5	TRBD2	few	CASSLSVTSGSRETQYF	TGTGCCAGCAGCTTATCCGTGACTAGCGGGAGTCGTGAGACCCAGTACTTC
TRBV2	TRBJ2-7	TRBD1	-	CASRVTGAEQYF	TGTGCCAGCAGAGTAACAGGGGCCGAGCAGTACTTC
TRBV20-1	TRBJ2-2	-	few	CSAASGQFTGELFF	TGCAGTGCTGCCTCTGGACAGTTCACCGGGGAGCTGTTTTTT
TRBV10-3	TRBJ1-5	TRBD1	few	CAIRQGWDQPQHF	TGTGCCATACGACAGGGATGGGACCAGCCCCAGCATTTT
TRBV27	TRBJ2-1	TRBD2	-	CASRASGGPNEQFF	TGTGCCAGCAGAGCTAGCGGGGGCCCTAATGAGCAGTTCTTC
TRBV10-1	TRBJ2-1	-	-	CASSPGLLYEQFF	TGCGCCAGCTCGCCGGGCCTTCTCTATGAGCAGTTCTTC
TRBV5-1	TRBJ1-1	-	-	CASSLMGDGGTEAFF	TGCGCCAGCAGCTTGATGGGGGACGGGGGCACTGAAGCTTTCTTT
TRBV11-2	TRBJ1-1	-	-	CASSFTKMNTEAFF	TGTGCCAGCAGCTTCACCAAAATGAACACTGAAGCTTTCTTT
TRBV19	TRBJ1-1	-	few	CASSRDGVNTEAFF	TGTGCCAGTAGTCGCGACGGGGTGAACACTGAAGCTTTCTTT
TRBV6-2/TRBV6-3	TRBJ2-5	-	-	CASSYGGTRQETQYF	TGTGCCAGCAGTTACGGCGGTACCCGCCAAGAGACCCAGTACTTC
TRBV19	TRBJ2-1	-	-	CASDRGRYNEQFF	TGTGCCAGTGACCGGGGGAGGTACAATGAGCAGTTCTTC
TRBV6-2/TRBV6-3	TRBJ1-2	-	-	CASRSGTITHYTF	TGTGCCAGCAGGTCCGGGACGATTACTCATTACACCTTC
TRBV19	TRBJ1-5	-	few	CASSGATSNQPQHF	TGTGCCAGTAGTGGGGCCACTAGCAATCAGCCCCAGCATTTT
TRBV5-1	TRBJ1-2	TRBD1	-	CASSSGGRTGDYGYTF	TGCGCCAGCAGCTCGGGGGGGCGGACAGGGGACTATGGCTACACCTTC
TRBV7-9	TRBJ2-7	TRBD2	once	CASSLGLAGKGEQYF	TGTGCCAGCAGCTTAGGGCTAGCGGGCAAAGGGGAGCAGTACTTC
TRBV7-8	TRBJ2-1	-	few	CASSSGLTYNEQFF	TGTGCCAGCAGCTCGGGACTCACTTACAATGAGCAGTTCTTC
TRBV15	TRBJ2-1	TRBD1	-	CATSRVSGTGHNEQFF	TGTGCCACCAGCAGAGTGTCCGGGACAGGACACAATGAGCAGTTCTTC
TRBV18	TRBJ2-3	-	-	CASSRLPQGGGTDTQYF	TGTGCCAGCTCACGATTGCCTCAGGGGGGAGGCACAGATACGCAGTATTTT
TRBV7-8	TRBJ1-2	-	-	CASSATTGFNYGYTF	TGTGCCAGCAGCGCTACAACAGGGTTTAACTATGGCTACACCTTC
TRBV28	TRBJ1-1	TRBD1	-	CASTPHGQVTEAFF	TGTGCCAGCACCCCTCACGGACAGGTGACGGAAGCTTTCTTT
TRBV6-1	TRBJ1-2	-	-	CASSPLTGHSGYTF	TGTGCCAGCAGTCCATTGACAGGCCACTCTGGCTACACCTTC
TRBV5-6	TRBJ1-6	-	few	CASSLAYGGGHSPLHF	TGTGCCAGCAGCTTGGCCTACGGGGGAGGGCATTCACCCCTCCACTTT
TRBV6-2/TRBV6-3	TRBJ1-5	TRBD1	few	CASRDRVNQPQHF	TGTGCCAGCAGAGACAGGGTCAATCAGCCCCAGCATTTT
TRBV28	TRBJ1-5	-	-	CASSLGGQASSQHF	TGTGCCAGCAGTCTGGGGGGCCAAGCTTCTTCCCAGCATTTT
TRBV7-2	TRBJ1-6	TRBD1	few	CASSSTGGNDSPLHF	TGTGCCAGCAGCTCCACAGGGGGAAACGATTCACCCCTCCACTTT
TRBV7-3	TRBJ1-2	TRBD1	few	CASSEGQGYGYTF	TGTGCCAGCAGCGAGGGACAGGGCTATGGCTACACCTTC
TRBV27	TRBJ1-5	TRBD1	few	CASSFAGGLSNQPQHF	TGTGCCAGCAGTTTTGCAGGGGGACTTAGCAATCAGCCCCAGCATTTT
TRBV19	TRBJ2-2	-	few	CASSQGRNTGELFF	TGTGCCAGTAGCCAGGGACGGAACACCGGGGAGCTGTTTTTT
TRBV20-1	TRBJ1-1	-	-	CSASPPGQRTEAFF	TGCAGTGCCTCACCCCCGGGACAACGAACTGAAGCTTTCTTT
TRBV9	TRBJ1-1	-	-	CASSPRRGTGAFF	TGTGCCAGCAGCCCCCGGAGGGGCACAGGAGCTTTCTTT
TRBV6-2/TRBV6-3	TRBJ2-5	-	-	CASSYGEGWETQYF	TGTGCCAGCAGTTACGGTGAGGGCTGGGAGACCCAGTACTTC
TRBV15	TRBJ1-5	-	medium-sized	CATSRGSGNQPQHF	TGTGCCACCAGCAGAGGCTCTGGAAATCAGCCCCAGCATTTT
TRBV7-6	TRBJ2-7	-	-	CASSLVGSGSYEQYF	TGTGCCAGCAGCTTAGTAGGGTCAGGGTCCTACGAGCAGTACTTC
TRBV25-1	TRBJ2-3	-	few	CASMDSFTDTQYF	TGTGCCAGCATGGACAGCTTCACAGATACGCAGTATTTT
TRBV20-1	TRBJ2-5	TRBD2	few	CSASLAGGRETQYF	TGCAGTGCTAGCTTAGCGGGAGGGCGGGAGACCCAGTACTTC
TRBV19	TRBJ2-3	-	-	CASSPRAVTTVYTQYF	TGTGCCAGTAGTCCCCGAGCGGTGACGACGGTGTATACGCAGTATTTT